The 5 T cell receptor beta chains presented below share a single source sample, sequenced in a study of blood T cell repertoires in COVID-19. Libraries were prepared by immunoSEQ multiplex PCR; TCRdb keeps only in-frame clonotypes and omits some of them. The repertoire holds about 200,000 clones, with 80% to 90% as singletons. Specimen: peripheral blood. The source of these receptors is a woman aged 80 or over with acute or convalescent COVID-19.

The chain couples TRBV18 to TRBJ1-1; D is possibly TRBD1 (5 bases). The CDR3 contains 12 residues. Germline CDR1 and CDR2: KGHSH and LQKENI. Trimming left V 6 bases short and J 11 bases short, with 16 bases between. The CDR3 loop is CASSPRGGGAFF. CDR3 DNA sequence: TGTGCCAGCTCGCCCCGAGGTGGGGGGGCTTTCTTT.

The sample holds one count of this clone. CDR3 sequence reads: CSVGLAGGEVEQFF. The CDR3 region has the DNA TGCAGCGTTGGCCTAGCGGGAGGAGAGGTTGAGCAGTTCTTC. This rearrangement joins TRBV29-1 to TRBJ2-1, with 11 bases identical to TRBD2. Per germline, CDR1 SQVTM and CDR2 ANQGSEA. Unmatched junction bases numbered 8, after V lost 4 bases and J lost 9 bases. The length of the CDR3 is 14 residues.

The chain joins TRBV25-1 to TRBJ1-3; possibly TRBD1 for D (5 bases). Germline V lookup: CDR1 MGHDK, CDR2 SYGVNS. Between the trimmed V and J ends, which lost 3 bases and 4 bases, there was a span of 13 bases. The CDR3 totals 15 residues. The CDR3 spells CASSDAAGPGNTIYF. CDR3 bases: TGTGCCAGCAGTGATGCTGCGGGGCCCGGAAACACCATATATTTT.

The chain recombines TRBV5-1 with TRBJ1-4; TRBD1 matches 10 bases. With 4 bases clipped from V and 7 bases from J, the junction kept 7 bases outside the gene matches. Germline CDR1 and CDR2: SGHRS and YFSETQ. This CDR3 contains 15 residues. CDR3 region: CASSTRQGAGEKLFF. The CDR3 coding sequence is TGCGCCAGCAGCACCAGACAGGGGGCAGGTGAAAAACTGTTTTTT.

The rearrangement uses TRBV30 and TRBJ1-4; D might be TRBD1 (6 bases). The germline CDR1 and CDR2 sequences are GTSNPN and SVGIG (reference sequence). The CDR3 spans 15 residues. Deletions cut 4 bases from V and 6 bases from J, with 18 bases between. CDR3 bases: TGTGCCTGGACCCCTTGGGGGCGGGGGGATGAAAAACTGTTTTTT. Translated: CAWTPWGRGDEKLFF.